These 22 T cell receptor beta chains were all obtained from the same sample, sequenced in a study of spatial heterogeneity in lung cancer. Time point specified: blood at routine non-recurrence follow-up after resection. MiXCR, run by TCRdb on the 5' RACE reads, gives a single entry per CDR3 protein. In the table there are approximately 110,000 distinct CDR3 sequences, roughly 10% of which are singletons. The sample in question was PBMCs, obtained at follow-up. The receptors originated from a female donor with early-stage non-small cell lung cancer.

This clonotype was seen a handful of times. The chain recombines TRBV11-2 with TRBJ2-1; D unclear. Trimming shortened V by 4 bases and J by 8 bases, and 12 bases separated the two germline ends. CDR1 is SGHAT and CDR2 is FQNNGV in the germline V gene. This CDR3 region has 13 residues. CDR3 protein: CASSSIRKDEQFF. CDR3 bases: TGTGCCAGCAGCTCGATCCGGAAGGATGAGCAGTTCTTC.

The table lists this clonotype with many counts. The rearrangement joins TRBV6-5 to TRBJ2-4; no definite D call. Between the trimmed V and J ends, which lost 1 base and 2 bases, there was a span of 9 bases. Germline lookup yields CDR1 MNHEY and CDR2 SVGAGI. The CDR3 has 15 residues. Here the CDR3 reads CASSYFGPTKNIQYF. CDR3 in DNA: TGTGCCAGCAGTTACTTTGGTCCGACCAAAAACATTCAGTACTTC.

The V gene is TRBV2, the J gene TRBJ2-1; D unresolved. V lost 2 bases and J 6 bases, leaving 11 bases between the germline ends. CDR3 length: 14 residues. Germline V gene sequence: CDR1 SNHLY, CDR2 FYNNEI. CDR3 loop: CASSERLVINEQFF. The CDR3 DNA reads TGTGCCAGCAGTGAAAGGCTAGTTATCAATGAGCAGTTCTTC. The variable domain in full, completed from reference TRBV2 and TRBJ2-1, reads EPEVTQTPSHQVTQMGQEVILRCVPISNHLYFYWYRQILGQKVEFLVSFYNNEISEKSEIFDDQFSVERPDGSNFTLKIRSTKLEDSAMYFCASSERLVINEQFFGPGTRLTVL.

This clonotype turned up a few times. The chain couples TRBV7-3 to TRBJ1-1; D remains ambiguous. The V end lost 0 bases, the J end lost 5 bases, and 13 bases lay between the germline ends. The CDR3 extends over 15 amino acids. In germline, CDR1 is SGHTA, CDR2 FQGTGA. CDR3 bases: TGTGCCAGCAGCTTAACGAACGGCCATGGAACTGAAGCTTTCTTT. This encodes CASSLTNGHGTEAFF.

This clonotype was counted many times. The chain couples TRBV7-2 to TRBJ2-3, with D uncertain. The CDR3 loop spans 15 amino acids. V was clipped by 3 bases and J by 3 bases, with 13 bases between them. Germline V lookup: CDR1 SGHTA, CDR2 FQGNSA. CDR3 nucleotide sequence: TGTGCCAGCAGCTTTTTGCAGTCGAGGACAGATACGCAGTATTTT. This encodes CASSFLQSRTDTQYF.

This clonotype was picked up a small number of times. J is TRBJ1-4 and V is TRBV25-1; a weak D match, TRBD1 (6 bases). The CDR3 totals 18 residues. Germline values: CDR1 MGHDK, CDR2 SYGVNS. Between the trimmed V and J ends, which lost 1 base and 8 bases, there was a span of 23 bases. CDR3 nucleotides: TGTGCCAGCAGTGAATCGAGAACAGGGATGCTGGTGGGGGAAAAACTGTTTTTT. Amino acid sequence: CASSESRTGMLVGEKLFF.

The V and J genes are TRBV7-8 and TRBJ2-6; D is unresolved. The CDR3 sequence is 16 residues long. V lost 2 bases and J 4 bases, leaving 12 bases between the germline ends. Germline lookup yields CDR1 SGHVS and CDR2 FQNEAQ. The CDR3: CASSLTRVSGANVLTF. The DNA for the CDR3 is TGTGCCAGCAGCTTAACTCGGGTGTCGGGGGCCAACGTCCTGACTTTC. Variable domain in full (rest from reference TRBV7-8 and TRBJ2-6): GAGVSQSPRYKVAKRGQDVALRCDPISGHVSLFWYQQALGQGPEFLTYFQNEAQLDKSGLPSDRFFAERPEGSVSTLKIQRTQQEDSAVYLCASSLTRVSGANVLTFGAGSRLTVL.

This clonotype was observed many times. The CDR3 sequence: CAWSVSETQYF. CDR3 DNA: TGTGCCTGGAGCGTCTCGGAGACCCAGTACTTC. This rearrangement joins TRBV30 to TRBJ2-5; D not certain. This CDR3 contains 11 residues. Trimming left V 3 bases short and J 5 bases short, with 7 bases between. Looked up from germline, CDR1 is GTSNPN and CDR2 is SVGIG (reference sequence).

This clonotype appeared a few times. The chain joins TRBV5-5 to TRBJ2-6, with TRBD2 as a possible D gene (6 bases). The CDR3 has 17 residues. Germline V gene sequence: CDR1 SGHKS, CDR2 YYEKEE (reference sequence). Trimming left V 4 bases short and J 0 bases short, with 14 bases between. In DNA form, the CDR3 reads TGTGCCAGCAGCCCTCTTGCGGGGAGCTCTGGGGCCAACGTCCTGACTTTC. This sequence encodes CASSPLAGSSGANVLTF.

This clonotype turned up a few times. The chain employs TRBV7-2 and TRBJ2-1; D assignment may be TRBD1 or TRBD2 (6 bases each). Trimming took 4 bases from V and 1 from J, leaving 14 bases between them. The germline gives CDR1 SGHTA, CDR2 FQGNSA. The CDR3 runs to 16 residues. The DNA of the CDR3 is TGTGCCAGCAGCTGGGCCGGGGGCCTTTCCTACAATGAGCAGTTCTTC. As protein: CASSWAGGLSYNEQFF. The full variable domain, completed using reference TRBV7-2 and TRBJ2-1, is GAGVSQSPSNKVTEKGKDVELRCDPISGHTALYWYRQSLGQGLEFLIYFQGNSAPDKSGLPSDRFSAERTGGSVSTLTIQRTQQEDSAVYLCASSWAGGLSYNEQFFGPGTRLTVL.

This clonotype was seen repeatedly, ten times or more. This chain links TRBV10-2 with TRBJ2-7; D remains ambiguous. The length of the CDR3 is 14 residues. Trimming took off 3 bases at V and 2 bases at J, with 11 bases between the two ends. Germline V gene sequence: CDR1 WSHSY, CDR2 SAAADI. CDR3 region: CASSEQQITYEQYF. The CDR3 bases are TGCGCCAGCAGTGAACAACAGATAACCTACGAGCAGTACTTC.

This sequence joins TRBV5-1 and TRBJ1-2, with 9 bases aligning to TRBD1. Germline-derived CDR1 and CDR2 are SGHRS and YFSETQ. The V segment lost 4 bases and the J segment 2 bases; nucleotides outside the gene matches: 6. CDR3 length equals 15 residues. The CDR3 protein is CASSPGDRGNYGYTF. In DNA form, the CDR3 reads TGCGCCAGCAGCCCTGGCGACAGGGGGAACTATGGCTACACCTTC.

This clonotype was counted a few times. The rearrangement links TRBV9 to TRBJ2-1, with 8 bases identical to TRBD2. This CDR3 comprises 14 residues. V lost 1 base, J lost 7 bases, and 4 bases stayed unmatched. Germline-derived CDR1 and CDR2 are SGDLS and YYNGEE. CDR3 amino acids: CASSVSGSGNEQFF. The CDR3 DNA sequence: TGTGCCAGCAGCGTAAGCGGGAGCGGAAATGAGCAGTTCTTC. Variable domain in full (rest from reference TRBV9 and TRBJ2-1): DSGVTQTPKHLITATGQRVTLRCSPRSGDLSVYWYQQSLDQGLQFLIQYYNGEERAKGNILERFSAQQFPDLHSELNLSSLELGDSALYFCASSVSGSGNEQFFGPGTRLTVL.

Concerning this clonotype: A much larger clone sits a single nucleotide away, making a read error possible. The chain has TRBV19 and TRBJ1-5, with unresolved D. Per germline, CDR1 LNHDA and CDR2 SQIVND (reference sequence). There are 12 residues in the CDR3. The CDR3 spells CASSGRDRPRHF. CDR3 DNA: TGTGCCAGTTCGGGCCGCGATCGGCCCCGGCATTTT.

The V and J genes are TRBV4-1 and TRBJ1-1; D is unresolved. Germline values: CDR1 MGHRA, CDR2 YSYEKL. Trimming cost V 0 bases and J 1 base, with 6 bases left between them. CDR3 length: 14 amino acids. The CDR3 DNA sequence: TGCGCCAGCAGCCAAGATCAGGCGAACACTGAAGCTTTCTTT. Translated: CASSQDQANTEAFF.

This clonotype was detected only a few times. The V call is TRBV7-2, the J call TRBJ2-1; D is undetermined. CDR3 length equals 11 residues. Germline loops: CDR1 SGHTA, CDR2 FQGNSA. V lost 2 bases and J 6 bases, leaving 2 bases between the germline ends. The CDR3 DNA reads TGTGCCAGCAGCTTATTCAATGAGCAGTTCTTC. This gives the protein CASSLFNEQFF.

This clonotype came up many times. V and J are TRBV28 and TRBJ1-5; D is unresolved. CDR1 is MDHEN, CDR2 SYDVKM, per germline. This CDR3 is built from 13 residues. The V and J ends lost 6 bases and 6 bases respectively, with 12 bases between them. The CDR3 bases are TGTGCCAGCAGGCAGGTTGGGTCTCAGCCCCAGCATTTT. Protein product: CASRQVGSQPQHF.

CDR3 region: CASSFQINTEAFF. CDR3 DNA: TGTGCCAGCAGCTTTCAGATAAACACTGAAGCTTTCTTT. The rearrangement uses TRBV7-3 and TRBJ1-1; no firm D call. Trimming removed 3 bases from V and 2 bases from J, with 7 bases in between. Germline assignment: CDR1 SGHTA and CDR2 FQGTGA. This CDR3 region has 13 residues.

The chain links TRBV11-3 to TRBJ2-2; D unresolved. CDR3 length equals 15 residues. The germline CDR1 and CDR2 sequences are SGHNT and YENEEA. Between the trimmed V and J ends, which lost 2 bases and 0 bases, there was a span of 7 bases. CDR3 in DNA: TGTGCCAGCAGCTTACTTCCGGCGAACACCGGGGAGCTGTTTTTT. It encodes CASSLLPANTGELFF.

This clonotype showed up just a few times. The chain is built from TRBV7-2 and TRBJ2-1; D may be TRBD1 (6 bases). This CDR3 has 15 amino acids. Trimming cost V 5 bases and J 4 bases, with 15 bases left between them. Per germline, CDR1 SGHTA and CDR2 FQGNSA. The chain's CDR3 is CASSQRDNAYNEQFF. CDR3 in DNA: TGTGCCAGCAGCCAACGGGACAACGCTTACAATGAGCAGTTCTTC. Looking up the rest from reference TRBV7-2 and TRBJ2-1 gives the full variable domain: GAGVSQSPSNKVTEKGKDVELRCDPISGHTALYWYRQSLGQGLEFLIYFQGNSAPDKSGLPSDRFSAERTGGSVSTLTIQRTQQEDSAVYLCASSQRDNAYNEQFFGPGTRLTVL.

This clonotype was observed at least ten times. The chain's CDR3 is CASRDSPVGYTEAFF. CDR3 nucleotide sequence: TGTGCCAGTCGAGACAGCCCCGTCGGATACACTGAAGCTTTCTTT. The chain links TRBV19 to TRBJ1-1, with D perhaps TRBD1 (5 bases). The CDR3 loop spans 15 amino acids. V was trimmed by 8 bases and J by 3 bases, leaving 19 bases between them. CDR1 LNHDA and CDR2 SQIVND come from the germline V gene (reference sequence).

This clonotype was found a few times. For the CDR3, the DNA is TGTGCCAGCAGCTTGGAGGACTGGGACATTCAGTACTTC. Amino acids: CASSLEDWDIQYF. The chain carries TRBV7-9 and TRBJ2-4; possibly TRBD2 for D (5 bases). The germline CDR1 and CDR2 sequences are SEHNR and FQNEAQ (reference sequence). With 3 bases removed from V and 8 bases from J, the gap between germline ends came to 11 bases. There are 13 residues in the CDR3.